This T cell receptor beta chain was recorded in a study of Tregs in tolerant kidney transplant recipients. Study-wide results and limits: The most relevant donor-specific Treg TCRbeta repertoire apparently came from expansion with activated donor B cells. The small number of patients limits these findings pending further validation. Biological reproducibility was not directly addressed, but technical replication error appeared minimal.

Germline CDR1 SGHDN, CDR2 FVKESK. The CDR3 is 17 amino acids. V was pared by 4 bases and J by 0 bases, with 5 bases of the junction left unmatched. The table came from immunoSEQ multiplex PCR; TCRdb's copy has only in-frame clones and leaves some out. Of about 59,000 clones listed, approximately 82% are singletons. Of note for this clone: What it binds is not known.

Unstimulated Tregs (CD4+CD25+CD127-) and CD4+CD25- non-Tregs were sorted from PBMCs. The receptor was isolated from a human donor in good health. V and J are TRBV14 and TRBJ2-1; 11 positions match TRBD1. The sequenced material came from CD4+ T cells from blood. The CDR3 DNA sequence: TGTGCCAGCAGCCGTTGGACAGGGGGCCACTCCTACAATGAGCAGTTCTTC. Translated: CASSRWTGGHSYNEQFF.